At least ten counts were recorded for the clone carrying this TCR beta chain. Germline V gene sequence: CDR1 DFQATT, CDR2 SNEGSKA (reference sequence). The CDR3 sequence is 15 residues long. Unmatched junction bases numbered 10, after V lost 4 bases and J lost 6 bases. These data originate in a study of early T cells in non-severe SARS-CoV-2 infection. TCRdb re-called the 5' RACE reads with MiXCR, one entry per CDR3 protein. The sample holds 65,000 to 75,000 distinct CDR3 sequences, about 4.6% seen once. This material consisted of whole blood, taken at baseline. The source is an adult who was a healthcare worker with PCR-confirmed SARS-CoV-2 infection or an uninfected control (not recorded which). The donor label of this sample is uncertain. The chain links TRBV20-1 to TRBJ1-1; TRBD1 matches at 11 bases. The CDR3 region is CSAKDRGLYSPEAFF. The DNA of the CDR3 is TGCAGTGCTAAGGACAGGGGGCTTTATTCCCCTGAAGCTTTCTTT.